This entry lists 24 T cell receptor beta chains sequenced from one sample in a study of control samples from healthy donors and cancer patients. Repertoires were generated with immunoSEQ multiplex PCR, while TCRdb's copy carries only in-frame clones and drops some. The table lists about 140,000 clones, 94% of them singletons. The material sequenced was blood. Receptors were obtained from a man between 40 and 49 years old in good health.

The chain links TRBV9 to TRBJ1-2, with 7 bases that match TRBD1. The CDR3 runs to 15 residues. Trimming at V came to 4 bases and at J to 1 base, leaving 7 bases not matched to a gene. Germline-derived CDR1 and CDR2 are SGDLS and YYNGEE. CDR3 protein: CASSNGQDDNYGYTF. CDR3 DNA: TGTGCCAGCAGCAACGGACAGGATGATAACTATGGCTACACCTTC.

The rearrangement joins TRBV28 to TRBJ2-5; 7 nucleotides match TRBD2. Germline loops: CDR1 MDHEN, CDR2 SYDVKM. After removal of 4 bases from V and 0 bases from J, the junction contained 5 bases not matched to a gene. The CDR3 extends over 15 amino acids. CDR3 amino acids: CASSSGLGYQETQYF. The CDR3 coding sequence is TGTGCCAGCAGTTCCGGACTAGGGTACCAAGAGACCCAGTACTTC.

The J gene is TRBJ2-1, the V gene TRBV5-1; D may be TRBD2 (5 bases). V gave up 0 bases and J gave up 4 bases, with 11 bases separating them. The germline CDR1 and CDR2 sequences are SGHRS and YFSETQ. This CDR3 has 15 residues. The CDR3 reads CASSLGIASYNEQFF. The CDR3 DNA reads TGCGCCAGCAGCTTGGGTATAGCGTCGTACAATGAGCAGTTCTTC.

This clone was found once. The gene calls are TRBV3-1 (or the pseudogene TRBV3-2) and TRBJ2-5; a weak D match, TRBD2 (7 bases). In germline, CDR1 is LGHDT, CDR2 YNNKEL (reference sequence). The CDR3 is 14 amino acids. V shed 4 bases and J shed 4 bases, with 13 bases lying between them. Written as DNA, the CDR3 is TGTGCCAGCAGCCTAGGGGGGGGTAGAGAGACCCAGTACTTC. Translated: CASSLGGGRETQYF.

The chain joins TRBV9 to TRBJ2-1; D is perhaps TRBD2 (5 bases). This CDR3 is 14 amino acids long. The germline CDR1 and CDR2 sequences are SGDLS and YYNGEE. V lost 0 bases to trimming and J lost 6 bases, with 10 bases between them. CDR3 sequence: CASSVVGSVNEQFF. CDR3 coding DNA: TGTGCCAGCAGCGTAGTAGGTAGCGTCAATGAGCAGTTCTTC. The whole variable domain, remainder taken from reference TRBV9 and TRBJ2-1, is DSGVTQTPKHLITATGQRVTLRCSPRSGDLSVYWYQQSLDQGLQFLIQYYNGEERAKGNILERFSAQQFPDLHSELNLSSLELGDSALYFCASSVVGSVNEQFFGPGTRLTVL.

The chain employs TRBV7-9 and TRBJ1-6; TRBD1 might be the D (6 bases). CDR1 is SEHNR, CDR2 FQNEAQ, per germline (reference sequence). With 8 bases removed from V and 9 bases from J, the gap between germline ends came to 23 bases. The CDR3 consists of 16 residues. The CDR3 reads CASGGGGRGIGSPLHF. In DNA form, the CDR3 reads TGTGCCAGCGGCGGCGGGGGAAGGGGGATTGGTTCACCCCTCCACTTT.

This clone has a single count. The chain recombines TRBV4-2 with TRBJ1-4, with D unclear. The CDR3 has 13 amino acids. Per germline, CDR1 LGHNA and CDR2 YNFKEQ. V lost 3 bases to trimming and J lost 6 bases, with 8 bases between them. The CDR3 protein is CASSQVRDEKLFF. The CDR3 DNA reads TGTGCCAGCAGCCAGGTTCGGGATGAAAAACTGTTTTTT.

The V call is TRBV6-2 or TRBV6-3, the J call TRBJ1-5; no definite D call. V shed 2 bases and J shed 0 bases, with 5 bases lying between them. Per germline, CDR1 MNHEY and CDR2 SVGEGT. This CDR3 is built from 14 residues. This CDR3 is CASSYAYSNQPQHF. The CDR3 bases are TGTGCCAGCAGTTACGCTTATAGCAATCAGCCCCAGCATTTT.

This chain links TRBV18 with TRBJ2-1; 8 bases fit TRBD2. The CDR3 loop spans 15 amino acids. Per the germline V gene, CDR1 is KGHSH and CDR2 is LQKENI. The J segment lost 5 bases and the V segment lost 7 bases, leaving 10 bases of the junction unmatched. The CDR3 region is CASCAGLGVNNEQFF. CDR3 coding DNA: TGTGCCAGCTGTGCGGGACTAGGGGTAAACAATGAGCAGTTCTTC.

The gene calls are TRBV7-2 and TRBJ1-1, with D hard to call. CDR1 is SGHTA, CDR2 FQGNSA, per germline. CDR3 size: 14 residues. The V and J ends lost 0 bases and 3 bases respectively, with 8 bases between them. Here the CDR3 reads CASSLASLHTEAFF. The DNA of the CDR3 is TGTGCCAGCAGCTTAGCCTCCCTGCACACTGAAGCTTTCTTT.

The chain carries TRBV27 and TRBJ1-2; TRBD1 agrees at 7 bases. The CDR3 runs to 14 residues. Germline values: CDR1 MNHEY, CDR2 SMNVEV (reference sequence). J lost 3 bases, V lost 5 bases, and 6 bases had no gene match. The CDR3 sequence: CASSSGDRYYGYTF. In DNA form, the CDR3 reads TGTGCCAGCAGTAGCGGGGACAGATACTATGGCTACACCTTC.

The chain links TRBV4-1 to TRBJ2-3; 8 nucleotides match TRBD1. The CDR3 totals 16 residues. Germline V gene data show CDR1 as MGHRA and CDR2 as YSYEKL. With 0 bases clipped from V and 3 bases from J, the junction kept 5 bases outside the gene matches. In DNA, the CDR3 is TGCGCCAGCAGCCAAGATAGGCAGGGGGCAACAGATACGCAGTATTTT. Translating gives CASSQDRQGATDTQYF.

The chain is built from TRBV5-1 and TRBJ1-3; no clear D gene. The CDR3 extends over 14 amino acids. V lost 1 base to trimming and J lost 0 bases, with 5 bases between them. The V gene's germline CDR1 is SGHRS and CDR2 YFSETQ. This CDR3 reads CASSLMNSGNTIYF. Here the CDR3 DNA reads TGCGCCAGCAGCTTGATGAACTCTGGAAACACCATATATTTT.

CDR3 residues: CASSLWVGTGVTSGTYNEQFF. The DNA of the CDR3 is TGTGCCAGCAGTTTATGGGTCGGGACAGGGGTTACTAGCGGGACCTACAATGAGCAGTTCTTC. The J gene is TRBJ2-1, the V gene TRBV27, with D perhaps given as TRBD1 or TRBD2 (10 bases each). V was trimmed by 1 base and J by 2 bases, leaving 27 bases between them. The CDR3 is 21 amino acids. Germline CDR1 and CDR2: MNHEY and SMNVEV (reference sequence).

The chain uses TRBV6-5 and TRBJ2-6, with TRBD2 as a possible D gene (5 bases). Germline values: CDR1 MNHEY, CDR2 SVGAGI. This CDR3 region has 14 residues. Between the trimmed V and J ends, which lost 10 bases and 9 bases, there was a span of 19 bases. CDR3 in amino acids: CAITSGFVDNVLTF. The CDR3, as DNA: TGTGCCATCACTAGTGGGTTCGTCGACAACGTCCTGACTTTC.

CDR3 amino acids: CASSKAGLHTDTQYF. For the CDR3, the DNA is TGTGCCAGCAGCAAGGCGGGGCTTCACACAGATACGCAGTATTTT. The chain employs TRBV7-6 and TRBJ2-3; the D gene is possibly TRBD2 (6 bases). This CDR3 spans 15 amino acids. Germline V gene lookup returns CDR1 SGHVS and CDR2 FNYEAQ. V lost 5 bases, J lost 2 bases, and 14 bases lay in between.

The gene calls are TRBV29-1 and TRBJ2-7; D ambiguous. V gave up 4 bases and J gave up 2 bases, with 6 bases separating them. The CDR3 is 11 residues long. CDR1 and CDR2 from the germline V gene are SQVTM and ANQGSEA. In nucleotides, the CDR3 is TGCAGCGTTGCGGCGACCTACGAGCAGTACTTC. This translates into CSVAATYEQYF.

This chain uses TRBV7-2 with TRBJ2-2; possibly TRBD1 for D (6 bases). The CDR3 is 18 amino acids. Trimming left V 1 base short and J 1 base short, with 16 bases between. Germline CDR1 SGHTA, CDR2 FQGNSA. The CDR3 sequence is CASSLVTGKNLNTGELFF. In nucleotides, the CDR3 is TGTGCCAGCAGCTTAGTGACAGGCAAGAACCTGAACACCGGGGAGCTGTTTTTT.

The V gene is TRBV24-1, the J gene TRBJ1-4; 9 nucleotides match TRBD1. This CDR3 region has 16 residues. CDR1 is KGHDR and CDR2 is SFDVKD in the germline V gene. With V trimmed by 1 base and J by 4 bases, 3 bases remained unmatched. In DNA, the CDR3 is TGTGCCACCAGTGATTTTGGACAGGGGAGTAATGAAAAACTGTTTTTT. It specifies CATSDFGQGSNEKLFF.

The sample holds one count of this clone. V is TRBV5-6 and J is TRBJ2-1, with 9 bases matching TRBD1. The trim removed 7 bases at V and 2 bases at J, leaving 4 bases unmatched. Germline loops: CDR1 SGHDT, CDR2 YYEEEE. This CDR3 comprises 14 residues. Written as DNA, the CDR3 is TGTGCCAGCCGGGGACAGGGCACCTACAATGAGCAGTTCTTC. Its protein product is CASRGQGTYNEQFF.

The chain recombines TRBV5-6 with TRBJ1-2, with D uncertain. The CDR3 runs 14 residues. Trimming removed 6 bases at V and 4 bases at J, with 16 bases between. CDR1 is SGHDT, CDR2 YYEEEE, per germline. CDR3 in DNA: TGTGCCAGCACCTTAATAACAGAATCCTATGGCTACACCTTC. It is translated as CASTLITESYGYTF.

This clone was seen once. The chain is built from TRBV7-8 and TRBJ1-5; a weak D match, TRBD1 (5 bases). The CDR3 length is 15 residues. Trimming took 0 bases from V and 4 from J, leaving 10 bases between them. Per germline, CDR1 SGHVS and CDR2 FQNEAQ. CDR3 region: CASSLALTDNQPQHF. As DNA, the CDR3 is TGTGCCAGCAGCTTAGCCTTGACAGATAATCAGCCCCAGCATTTT. Looking up the rest from reference TRBV7-8 and TRBJ1-5 gives the full variable domain: GAGVSQSPRYKVAKRGQDVALRCDPISGHVSLFWYQQALGQGPEFLTYFQNEAQLDKSGLPSDRFFAERPEGSVSTLKIQRTQQEDSAVYLCASSLALTDNQPQHFGDGTRLSIL.

This rearrangement joins TRBV7-2 to TRBJ2-2, with 12 bases fitting TRBD1. V shed 5 bases and J 3 bases; nucleotides not matched to a gene: 13. The CDR3 is 19 amino acids. CDR1 is SGHTA, CDR2 FQGNSA, per germline. CDR3 coding DNA: TGTGCCAGCAGCATACGTGTCCCGGGACAGGGGGCCGACACCGGGGAGCTGTTTTTT. It codes for CASSIRVPGQGADTGELFF.

J is TRBJ2-7 and V is TRBV29-1, with 9 nucleotides matching TRBD1. The V and J ends lost 7 bases and 7 bases, in that order; junction bases with no gene match: 11. Germline loops: CDR1 SQVTM, CDR2 ANQGSEA. The CDR3 is 13 residues long. The CDR3 here is CSAATGGMGEQYF. DNA of the CDR3: TGCAGCGCTGCGACAGGGGGTATGGGGGAGCAGTACTTC.